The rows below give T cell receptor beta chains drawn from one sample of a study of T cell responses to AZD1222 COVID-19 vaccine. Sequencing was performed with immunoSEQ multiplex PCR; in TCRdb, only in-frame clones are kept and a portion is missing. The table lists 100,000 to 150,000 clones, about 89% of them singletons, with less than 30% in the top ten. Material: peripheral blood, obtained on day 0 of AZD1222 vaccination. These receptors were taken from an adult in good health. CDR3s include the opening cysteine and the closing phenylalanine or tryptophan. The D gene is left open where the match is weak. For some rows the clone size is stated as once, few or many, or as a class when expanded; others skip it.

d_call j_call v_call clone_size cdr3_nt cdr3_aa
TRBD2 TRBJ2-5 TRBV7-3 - TGTGCCAGCAGCATCAGAGCGGGGGGGCTGGAGACCCAGTACTTC CASSIRAGGLETQYF
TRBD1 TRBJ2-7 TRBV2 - TGTGCCAGCAGTTCCGGGACAGGGGTCCACGAGCAGTACTTC CASSSGTGVHEQYF
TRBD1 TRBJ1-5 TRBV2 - TGTGCCAGCACGGGACAGGGCAATCAGCCCCAGCATTTT CASTGQGNQPQHF
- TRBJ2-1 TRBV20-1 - TGCAGTGCCGATCCTGGGGAGGTGCAGTTCTTC CSADPGEVQFF
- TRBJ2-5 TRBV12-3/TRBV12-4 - TGTGCCAGCAGCTCCGGGGAGACCCAGTACTTC CASSSGETQYF
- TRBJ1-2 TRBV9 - TGTGCCAGCAGTGCCTCAGGGAGGGAGGGAAACTATGGCTACACCTTC CASSASGREGNYGYTF
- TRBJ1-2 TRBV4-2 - TGTGCCAGCAGCCTGGAAGGCGGCGGCTACACCTTC CASSLEGGGYTF
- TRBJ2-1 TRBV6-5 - TGTGCCAGCAGTTACCCAGGGACAGAGCAGTTCTTC CASSYPGTEQFF
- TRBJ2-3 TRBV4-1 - TGCGCCAGCAGCCAAGATTATAGATTGGCGCAGTATTTT CASSQDYRLAQYF
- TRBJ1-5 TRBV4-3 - TGCGCCAGCAGCCGAAACCCTGACAGCAATCAGCCCCAGCATTTT CASSRNPDSNQPQHF
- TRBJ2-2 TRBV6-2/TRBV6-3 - TGTGCCAGCAGTCCCGACGGATGGAACACCGGGGAGCTGTTTTTT CASSPDGWNTGELFF
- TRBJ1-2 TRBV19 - TGTGCCAGTAGTATAGATCGGGTAGCGGACAGAGGCTACACCTTC CASSIDRVADRGYTF
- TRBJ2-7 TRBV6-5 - TGTGCCAGCAGGCCCGAGCTTGCGTATTCCTACGAGCAGTACTTC CASRPELAYSYEQYF
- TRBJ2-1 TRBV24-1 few TGTGCCACCAGTGGAAATAGCGGAAGCTCCTACAATGAGCAGTTCTTC CATSGNSGSSYNEQFF
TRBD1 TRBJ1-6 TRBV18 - TGTGCCAGCTCACCTGCGACAGGGGATAATTCACCCCTCCACTTT CASSPATGDNSPLHF
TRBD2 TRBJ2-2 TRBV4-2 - TGTGCCAGCAGCCAAGTCGGTAGCGGGGGAGGAGCAACACCGAACACCGGGGAGCTGTTTTTT CASSQVGSGGGATPNTGELFF
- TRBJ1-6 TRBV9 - TGTGCCAGCAGCGTAGGGAGGACAGCGAGCTCCTATAATTCACCCCTCCACTTT CASSVGRTASSYNSPLHF
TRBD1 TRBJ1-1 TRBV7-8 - TGTGCCAGCAGCACGGACAGGGGTATGACTGAAGCTTTCTTT CASSTDRGMTEAFF
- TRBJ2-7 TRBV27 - TGTGCCAGCAGTTGGGGGATGGAGTACGAGCAGTACTTC CASSWGMEYEQYF
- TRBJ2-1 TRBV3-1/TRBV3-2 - TGTGCCAGCAGCCAAGATGGCCAGCCTCACAATGAGCAGTTCTTC CASSQDGQPHNEQFF
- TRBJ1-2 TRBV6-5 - TGTGCCAGCAGCCCCGGCGGCTACACCTTC CASSPGGYTF
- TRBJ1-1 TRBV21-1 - TGTGCCACCTTTGCGGAAATGAACACTGAAGCTTTCTTT CATFAEMNTEAFF
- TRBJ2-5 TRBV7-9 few TGTGCCAGCAGCTCACGGACGGCGAAAGAGACCCAGTACTTC CASSSRTAKETQYF
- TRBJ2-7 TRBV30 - TGTGCCTGGAGTGACGGGGGCAAGAGTCCGCTAGTTTACGAGCAGTACTTC CAWSDGGKSPLVYEQYF
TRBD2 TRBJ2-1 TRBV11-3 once TGTGCCAGCAGCCCGCCCGGAGCGGGGGTCAATGAGCAGTTCTTC CASSPPGAGVNEQFF
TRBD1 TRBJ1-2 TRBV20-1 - TGCAGTGCAAGTCCCGGGACAGGGATGGGCTACACCTTC CSASPGTGMGYTF
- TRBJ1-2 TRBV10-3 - TGTGCCACCGGAGGACAGTCGACGGGCTATGGCTACACCTTC CATGGQSTGYGYTF
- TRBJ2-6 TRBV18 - TGTGCCAGCTCACCCTACCCGCTATCCGGGTCGGCATCTGGGGCCAACGTCCTGACTTTC CASSPYPLSGSASGANVLTF
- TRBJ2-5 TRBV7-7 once TGTGCTAGCAGCTTAGGAGGATTCGGAGAGACCCAGTACTTC CASSLGGFGETQYF
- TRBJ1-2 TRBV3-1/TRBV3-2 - TGTGCCAGCAGCCAAGGAGGTGCAGGAGGTTATGGCTACACCTTC CASSQGGAGGYGYTF
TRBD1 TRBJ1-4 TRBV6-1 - TGTGCCAGCAGTTCGGACAGGGGAGGGCCTGAAAAACTGTTTTTT CASSSDRGGPEKLFF
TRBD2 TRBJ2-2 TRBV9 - TGTGCCAGCAGCGCGACTAGCGGGGGGGCGTCCACCGGGGAGCTGTTTTTT CASSATSGGASTGELFF
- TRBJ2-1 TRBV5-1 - TGCGCCAGCAGCTTGGGCCCTGAGCAGTTCTTC CASSLGPEQFF
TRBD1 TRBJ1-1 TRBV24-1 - TGTGCCACCGCACGCAGGGGGGGCACTGAAGCTTTCTTT CATARRGGTEAFF
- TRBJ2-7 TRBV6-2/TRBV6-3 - TGTGCCAGCAGTTACACTATCGAAGGGGAGTCGCCCAAAGACGAGCAGTACTTC CASSYTIEGESPKDEQYF
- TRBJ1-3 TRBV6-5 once TGTGCCAGCAGGGACGACACGGGGGCTGGAAACACCATATATTTT CASRDDTGAGNTIYF
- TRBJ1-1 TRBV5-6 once TGTGCCAGCAGCTGCCCCACAGAGAACACTGAAGCTTTCTTT CASSCPTENTEAFF
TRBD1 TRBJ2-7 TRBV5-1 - TGCGCCAGCAGCCTATCTGTGACAGGGGGCTCCTACGAGCAGTACTTC CASSLSVTGGSYEQYF
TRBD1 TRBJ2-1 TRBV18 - TGTGCCAGCTCACCCGGACAGGTATACAATGAGCAGTTCTTC CASSPGQVYNEQFF
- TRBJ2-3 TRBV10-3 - TGTGCCATCAGTGAGTCGGCCCCAGATACGCAGTATTTT CAISESAPDTQYF
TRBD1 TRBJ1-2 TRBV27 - TGTGCCAGCAGTTTAAGTTTCCCAGGGGGCATCTATGGCTACACCTTC CASSLSFPGGIYGYTF
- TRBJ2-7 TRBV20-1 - TGCAGTGCTAGTGAAGAGGTTGAGCAGTACTTC CSASEEVEQYF
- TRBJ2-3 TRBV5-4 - TGTGCCAGCAGCCCTAACAGAGCCTCCGATACGCAGTATTTT CASSPNRASDTQYF
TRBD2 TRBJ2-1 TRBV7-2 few TGTGCCAGCAGCCCCGGGGTAGCGGGAGAGGGTGAGCAGTTCTTC CASSPGVAGEGEQFF
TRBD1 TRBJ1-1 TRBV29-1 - TGCAGCTTATGGGACAGGGAGACGGCTTTCTTT CSLWDRETAFF
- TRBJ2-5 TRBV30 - TGTGCCGCGGGACCCCGGGCAGGGGTTGAAGAGACCCAGTACTTC CAAGPRAGVEETQYF
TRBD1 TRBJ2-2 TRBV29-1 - TGCAGCGACGAGGCAGGGGCGCCTTGGCATTGTGGGGACAGGGGGCACGGGGAGCTGTTTTTT CSDEAGAPWHCGDRGHGELFF
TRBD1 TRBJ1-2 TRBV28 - TGTGCCAGCAACGGACAGGGTGTAATACGGGGCTACACCTTC CASNGQGVIRGYTF
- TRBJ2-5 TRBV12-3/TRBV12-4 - TGTGCCAGCAGATCAGGGCGTCAAGAGACCCAGTACTTC CASRSGRQETQYF
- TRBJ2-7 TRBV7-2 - TGTGCCAGCAGCCCCCCCGGGAGCCTGTCGAACGAGCAGTACTTC CASSPPGSLSNEQYF
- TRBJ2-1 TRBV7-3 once TGTGCCAGCAGCTTAGGGCTAGCGATTCTAGGTGAGCAGTTCTTC CASSLGLAILGEQFF